Presented here are 29 T cell receptor beta chains from one specimen sequenced in a study of identical twins. TCRdb ran MiXCR on the 5' RACE reads and lists one entry per CDR3 protein. The sample records 200,000 to 300,000 distinct CDR3 sequences, approximately 7% being singletons. This sample also belongs to another study, concerning yellow fever vaccine responses in identical twins.

The sample was memory (CD45RO+) T cells sorted from blood. The origin of the receptors is a woman aged 18-35 years in good health.

V is TRBV25-1 and J is TRBJ1-4, with D possibly TRBD1 on 5 matching bases. Germline CDR1 is MGHDK and CDR2 is SYGVNS. V was trimmed by 5 bases and J by 3 bases, leaving 10 bases between them. The CDR3 spans 14 residues. CDR3 in DNA: TGTGCCAGCAGTCATAGACAGTCTAATGAAAAACTGTTTTTT. This codes for CASSHRQSNEKLFF. The full variable domain, with the rest looked up from reference TRBV25-1 and TRBJ1-4, is EADIYQTPRYLVIGTGKKITLECSQTMGHDKMYWYQQDPGMELHLIHYSYGVNSTEKGDLSSESTVSRIRTEHFPLTLESARPSHTSQYLCASSHRQSNEKLFFGSGTQLSVL.

There are many counts of this clonotype. The CDR3 nucleotides read TGTGCCAGCAGCTTATCCCGACTAGCGGGGCAGAAGGAGCAGTTCTTC. Protein sequence: CASSLSRLAGQKEQFF. The chain joins TRBV11-1 to TRBJ2-1; 11 nucleotides match TRBD2. This CDR3 is 16 amino acids long. V was pared by 2 bases and J by 10 bases, with 10 bases of the junction left unmatched. Per germline, CDR1 SGHAT and CDR2 FQDESV (reference sequence).

This clonotype was seen only a few times. The chain carries TRBV3-1 and TRBJ2-1, with a tentative D call TRBD2 (5 bases). V shed 0 bases and J shed 3 bases, with 9 bases lying between them. The CDR3 is made up of 15 amino acids. CDR1 LGHDT and CDR2 YNNKEL come from the germline V gene (reference sequence). In nucleotides, the CDR3 is TGTGCCAGCAGCCAAGAACGGGGTAACTACAATGAGCAGTTCTTC. It is translated as CASSQERGNYNEQFF.

The genes are TRBV18 and TRBJ2-7; perhaps TRBD2 as D (5 bases). Trimming stripped 3 bases from V and 0 bases from J, with 9 bases between. The CDR3 consists of 14 residues. The V gene's germline CDR1 is KGHSH and CDR2 LQKENI. The CDR3 DNA sequence: TGTGCCAGCTCACCGTCCGCGGGCTCCTACGAGCAGTACTTC. The encoded protein is CASSPSAGSYEQYF.

The chain carries TRBV20-1 and TRBJ2-1; D is uncertain. This CDR3 contains 12 residues. In germline, CDR1 is DFQATT, CDR2 SNEGSKA (reference sequence). Trimming shortened V by 3 bases and J by 8 bases, and 11 bases separated the two germline ends. The DNA of the CDR3 is TGCAGTGCTAGTGCGACCCCCCATGAGCAGTTCTTC. The encoded protein is CSASATPHEQFF.

This clonotype was observed at least ten times. The V gene is TRBV14, the J gene TRBJ2-1, with D tentatively TRBD2 (7 bases). Germline CDR1 is SGHDN and CDR2 is FVKESK. The CDR3 spans 14 residues. Trimming cost V 2 bases and J 12 bases, with 17 bases left between them. The DNA of the CDR3 is TGTGCCAGCAGCCAATCCGGGGGGCGGGATTCGCAGTTCTTC. This gives the protein CASSQSGGRDSQFF.

This rearrangement joins TRBV20-1 to TRBJ2-7, with TRBD2 matching over 8 bases. CDR3 length equals 13 residues. In germline, CDR1 is DFQATT, CDR2 SNEGSKA (reference sequence). The V segment lost 0 bases and the J segment 4 bases; nucleotides outside the gene matches: 2. The CDR3 protein is CSARDSSGYEQYF. As DNA, the CDR3 is TGCAGTGCTAGAGATTCTAGCGGGTACGAGCAGTACTTC.

This clonotype turned up a few times. The chain is built from TRBV18 and TRBJ1-1; D remains ambiguous. CDR1 KGHSH and CDR2 LQKENI come from the germline V gene. Trimming cost V 3 bases and J 0 bases, with 2 bases left between them. The CDR3 contains 12 residues. The CDR3 DNA is TGTGCCAGCTCACCGATGAACACTGAAGCTTTCTTT. Residues: CASSPMNTEAFF.

This clonotype appeared many times. The CDR3 loop reads CASSTRAAPTEAFF. CDR3 coding DNA: TGTGCCAGCAGCACCAGGGCCGCTCCGACTGAAGCTTTCTTT. The V gene is TRBV7-9, the J gene TRBJ1-1, with D maybe TRBD1 (5 bases). Between the trimmed V and J ends, which lost 5 bases and 5 bases, there was a span of 15 bases. Looked up from germline, CDR1 is SEHNR and CDR2 is FQNEAQ (reference sequence). The CDR3 covers 14 residues.

The rearrangement uses TRBV2 and TRBJ1-5; the match to TRBD1 covers 7 bases. Germline V gene data show CDR1 as SNHLY and CDR2 as FYNNEI. Trimming took 8 bases from V and 12 from J; bases not matched to a gene: 22. The CDR3 sequence is 16 residues long. The chain's CDR3 is CASGQGGDSFSQYQHF. The CDR3 DNA reads TGTGCCAGCGGGCAGGGGGGGGATTCCTTTAGTCAGTACCAGCATTTT.

This clonotype was counted at least ten times. This chain joins TRBV12-3 or TRBV12-4 and TRBJ1-5; a possible D gene is TRBD1 (5 bases). The CDR3 is 14 residues long. Trimming shortened V by 4 bases and J by 7 bases, and 14 bases separated the two germline ends. CDR3 DNA: TGTGCCAGCAGTTCGGGGAGGGGAGGCCAGCCCCAGCATTTT. It encodes CASSSGRGGQPQHF.

The table lists this clonotype with many counts. The gene calls are TRBV10-3 and TRBJ1-1; D possibly corresponds to TRBD1 (6 bases). Germline CDR1 is ENHRY and CDR2 is SYGVKD. This CDR3 has 15 residues. With 2 bases removed from V and 6 bases from J, the gap between germline ends came to 16 bases. DNA for the CDR3: TGTGCCATCAGTGAGGGAGGGAGGGGGAAGGCTGAAGCTTTCTTT. Amino acids: CAISEGGRGKAEAFF.

This clonotype came up many times. The chain is built from TRBV6-5 and TRBJ1-2; TRBD1 is a possible D gene (5 bases). The CDR3 sequence is 15 residues long. Trimming took 2 bases from V and 5 from J, leaving 15 bases between them. The germline V gene has CDR1 MNHEY and CDR2 SVGAGI. This CDR3 reads CASSYTQRGTYGYTF. The CDR3 DNA follows: TGTGCCAGCAGTTACACCCAAAGGGGAACATATGGCTACACCTTC.

The sample holds a few counts of this clonotype. The V gene is TRBV5-1, the J gene TRBJ2-1; 16 nucleotides line up with TRBD2. The CDR3 is 16 amino acids. Germline assignment: CDR1 SGHRS and CDR2 YFSETQ. The junction had 6 bases not matched to a gene; V was cut back by 4 bases and J by 8 bases. Written as DNA, the CDR3 is TGCGCCAGCAGCCCCGGGACTAGCGGGAGGGCCTATGAGCAGTTCTTC. Translated: CASSPGTSGRAYEQFF.

This clonotype occurred many times. The chain is built from TRBV6-2 or TRBV6-3 and TRBJ2-5; the D call may be TRBD1 or TRBD2 (6 bases each). V was cut by 5 bases and J by 5 bases, with 18 bases left in between. This CDR3 has 15 residues. Germline assignment: CDR1 MNHEY and CDR2 SVGEGT. The CDR3 protein is CASSPSLGGTETQYF. CDR3 in DNA: TGTGCCAGCAGTCCAAGCCTAGGGGGGACGGAGACCCAGTACTTC.

The chain carries TRBV7-8 and TRBJ2-5; D uncertain. The length of the CDR3 is 13 residues. Per germline, CDR1 SGHVS and CDR2 FQNEAQ. V shed 5 bases and J shed 4 bases, with 11 bases lying between them. The CDR3: CASSPKAGETQYF. DNA of the CDR3: TGTGCCAGCAGCCCCAAGGCAGGAGAGACCCAGTACTTC.

About this clonotype itself: A much more abundant neighbour one base away suggests this may be a read error. Given the absence of the conserved phenylalanine or tryptophan at the CDR3 end, a read error is likely. The chain recombines TRBV20-1 with TRBJ2-1; 7 positions match TRBD2. Germline values: CDR1 DFQATT, CDR2 SNEGSKA (reference sequence). The CDR3 has 14 amino acids. V lost 4 bases and J lost 9; bases outside the gene matches: 12. CDR3 in amino acids: CSAKGGLGDVEQFY. As DNA, the CDR3 is TGCAGTGCTAAAGGAGGACTAGGCGACGTTGAGCAGTTCTAC.

This clonotype appeared a few times. V gene TRBV5-6 combines with J gene TRBJ2-5; D is possibly TRBD1 or TRBD2 (5 bases each). Germline lookup yields CDR1 SGHDT and CDR2 YYEEEE. There are 11 residues in the CDR3. The V gene lost 3 bases and the J gene lost 5 bases, with 5 bases spanning the gap. In DNA form, the CDR3 reads TGTGCCAGCAGCTGGGGGGAGACCCAGTACTTC. It yields the protein CASSWGETQYF.

This clonotype was recorded many times. J is TRBJ2-1 and V is TRBV5-1; D unclear. CDR3 length: 11 residues. V shed 0 bases and J shed 9 bases, with 4 bases lying between them. The germline gives CDR1 SGHRS, CDR2 YFSETQ. CDR3: CASSLAGEQFF. As DNA, the CDR3 is TGCGCCAGCAGCTTGGCCGGTGAGCAGTTCTTC. The variable domain in full, with the rest retrieved from reference TRBV5-1 and TRBJ2-1, is KAGVTQTPRYLIKTRGQQVTLSCSPISGHRSVSWYQQTPGQGLQFLFEYFSETQRNKGNFPGRFSGRQFSNSRSEMNVSTLELGDSALYLCASSLAGEQFFGPGTRLTVL.

The CDR3 DNA reads as TGTGCCAGCAGCCAAAGGGTCAACGAGCAGTACTTC. This sequence encodes CASSQRVNEQYF. The V gene is TRBV3-1, the J gene TRBJ2-7; no clear D gene. The CDR3 loop spans 12 amino acids. In germline, CDR1 is LGHDT, CDR2 YNNKEL (reference sequence). V was clipped by 2 bases and J by 5 bases, with 7 bases between them.

This clonotype was detected many times. V and J are TRBV10-3 and TRBJ2-1; tentative D call: TRBD1 (6 bases). CDR1 ENHRY and CDR2 SYGVKD come from the germline V gene. V was trimmed by 7 bases and J by 6 bases, leaving 13 bases between them. There are 13 residues in the CDR3. The chain's CDR3 is CAITRTVGNEQFF. The CDR3 coding sequence is TGTGCCATCACGCGGACAGTCGGCAATGAGCAGTTCTTC.

This chain uses TRBV20-1 with TRBJ2-6; unclear D gene. Germline values: CDR1 DFQATT, CDR2 SNEGSKA (reference sequence). The CDR3 is made up of 12 amino acids. The CDR3: CSPSPGANVLTF. The CDR3 DNA reads as TGCAGCCCCAGTCCCGGGGCCAACGTCCTGACTTTC.

This clonotype was counted many times. The chain has TRBV2 and TRBJ2-1; 13 bases line up with TRBD2. Losses at the gene ends were 6 bases for V and 1 base for J; bases not matched to a gene: 9. The CDR3 extends over 18 amino acids. CDR1 SNHLY and CDR2 FYNNEI come from the germline V gene. CDR3: CASRGGAGLAGSYNEQFF. For the CDR3, the DNA is TGTGCCAGCAGGGGAGGGGCGGGACTAGCGGGATCCTACAATGAGCAGTTCTTC.

The rearrangement uses TRBV4-1 and TRBJ2-2; TRBD2 might be the D (5 bases). The CDR3 loop spans 17 amino acids. Per the germline V gene, CDR1 is MGHRA and CDR2 is YSYEKL. The V and J ends lost 0 bases and 1 base respectively, with 12 bases between them. CDR3 in amino acids: CASSQDFEAVNTGELFF. CDR3 DNA sequence: TGCGCCAGCAGCCAAGATTTTGAAGCGGTGAACACCGGGGAGCTGTTTTTT.

In this sample, this clonotype turned up many times. The chain couples TRBV5-1 to TRBJ2-7; a possible D gene is TRBD1 (5 bases). V gave up 1 base and J gave up 3 bases, with 5 bases separating them. There are 12 residues in the CDR3. Germline CDR1 and CDR2: SGHRS and YFSETQ. CDR3 loop: CASSLQGYEQYF. CDR3 nucleotide sequence: TGCGCCAGCAGCTTGCAGGGCTACGAGCAGTACTTC.

The J gene is TRBJ2-1, the V gene TRBV6-1; 8 bases match TRBD2. Trimming cost V 4 bases and J 2 bases; bases outside gene matches: 4. Germline CDR1 is MNHNS and CDR2 is SASEGT. The CDR3 contains 15 residues. The CDR3 nucleotides read TGTGCCAGCAGTGCCCGGGAGGGCCCCTACAATGAGCAGTTCTTC. This translates into CASSAREGPYNEQFF.

This clonotype was observed at least ten times. The rearrangement links TRBV10-3 to TRBJ2-3; TRBD2 aligns across 8 bases. CDR3 length: 16 amino acids. V dropped 2 bases and J dropped 0; count of bases not matched to a gene: 4. Germline CDR1 and CDR2: ENHRY and SYGVKD. The CDR3 is CAISEGLAGSTDTQYF. In DNA form, the CDR3 reads TGTGCCATCAGTGAGGGATTAGCGGGGAGCACAGATACGCAGTATTTT.

This clonotype was seen a handful of times. The chain joins TRBV4-2 to TRBJ2-1; TRBD2 might be the D (6 bases). Germline assignment: CDR1 LGHNA and CDR2 YNFKEQ. The CDR3 spans 15 residues. The V end was cut by 5 bases, the J end by 10 bases, with 21 bases between. The CDR3 bases are TGTGCCAGCAGCGCACATAGCGGCGTCGACCCGGAGCAGTTCTTC. Translating it yields CASSAHSGVDPEQFF.

This clonotype was seen a few times. The genes are TRBV7-9 and TRBJ2-5; 9 bases are shared with TRBD1. There are 15 residues in the CDR3. Germline-derived CDR1 and CDR2 are SEHNR and FQNEAQ (reference sequence). Trimming removed 8 bases from V and 4 bases from J; junction bases left unmatched: 11. The CDR3 bases are TGTGCCAGCCCCCCTCCGGGACAGGGATTAGAGACCCAGTACTTC. Translating gives CASPPPGQGLETQYF.